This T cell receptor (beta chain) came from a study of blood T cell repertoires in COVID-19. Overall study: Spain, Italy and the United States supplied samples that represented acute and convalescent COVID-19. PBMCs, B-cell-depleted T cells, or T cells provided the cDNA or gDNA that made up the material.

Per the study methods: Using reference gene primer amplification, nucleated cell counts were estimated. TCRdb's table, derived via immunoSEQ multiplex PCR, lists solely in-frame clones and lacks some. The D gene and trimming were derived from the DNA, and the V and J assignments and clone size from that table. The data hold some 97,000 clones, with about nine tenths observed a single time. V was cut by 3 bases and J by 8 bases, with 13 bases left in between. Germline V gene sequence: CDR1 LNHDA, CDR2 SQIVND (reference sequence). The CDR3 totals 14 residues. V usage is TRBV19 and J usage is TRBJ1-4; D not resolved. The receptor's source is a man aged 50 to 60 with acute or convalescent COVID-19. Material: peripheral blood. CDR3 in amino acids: CASSIGLVREKLFF. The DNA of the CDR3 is TGTGCCAGTAGTATCGGCCTAGTAAGGGAAAAACTGTTTTTT.